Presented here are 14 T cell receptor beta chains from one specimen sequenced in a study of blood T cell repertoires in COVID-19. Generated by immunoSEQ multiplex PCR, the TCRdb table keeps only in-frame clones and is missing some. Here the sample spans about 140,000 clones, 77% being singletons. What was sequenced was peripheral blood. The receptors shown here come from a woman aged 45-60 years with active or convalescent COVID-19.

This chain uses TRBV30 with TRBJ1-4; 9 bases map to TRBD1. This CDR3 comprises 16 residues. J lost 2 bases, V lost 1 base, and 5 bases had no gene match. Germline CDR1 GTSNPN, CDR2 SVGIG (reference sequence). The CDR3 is CAWSEGTGSTNEKLFF. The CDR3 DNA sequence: TGTGCCTGGAGTGAGGGGACAGGGTCTACTAATGAAAAACTGTTTTTT. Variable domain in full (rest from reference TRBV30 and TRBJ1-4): SQTIHQWPATLVQPVGSPLSLECTVEGTSNPNLYWYRQAAGRGLQLLFYSVGIGQISSEVPQNLSASRPQDRQFILSSKKLLLSDSGFYLCAWSEGTGSTNEKLFFGSGTQLSVL.

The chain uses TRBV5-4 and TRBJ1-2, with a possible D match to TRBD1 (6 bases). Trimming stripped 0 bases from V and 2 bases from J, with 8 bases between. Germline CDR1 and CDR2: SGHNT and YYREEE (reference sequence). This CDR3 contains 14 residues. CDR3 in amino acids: CASSLDRANYGYTF. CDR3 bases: TGTGCCAGCAGCTTGGACAGGGCGAACTATGGCTACACCTTC.

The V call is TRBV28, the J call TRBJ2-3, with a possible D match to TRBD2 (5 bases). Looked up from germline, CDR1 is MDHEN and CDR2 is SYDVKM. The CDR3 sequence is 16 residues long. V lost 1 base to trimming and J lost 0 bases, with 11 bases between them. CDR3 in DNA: TGTGCCAGCAGTTTATTGAGGGAACCGAGCACAGATACGCAGTATTTT. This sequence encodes CASSLLREPSTDTQYF.

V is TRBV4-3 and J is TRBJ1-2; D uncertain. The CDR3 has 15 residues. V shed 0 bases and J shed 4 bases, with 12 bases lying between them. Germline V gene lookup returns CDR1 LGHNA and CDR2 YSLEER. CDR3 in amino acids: CASSQDNQATYGYTF. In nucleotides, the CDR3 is TGCGCCAGCAGCCAAGATAACCAAGCAACCTATGGCTACACCTTC.

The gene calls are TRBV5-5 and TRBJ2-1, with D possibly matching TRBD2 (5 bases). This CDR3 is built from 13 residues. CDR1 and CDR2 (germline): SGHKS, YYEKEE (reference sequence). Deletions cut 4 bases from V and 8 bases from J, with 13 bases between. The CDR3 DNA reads TGTGCCAGCAGCGCGGCCGCGAGGGATGAGCAGTTCTTC. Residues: CASSAAARDEQFF.

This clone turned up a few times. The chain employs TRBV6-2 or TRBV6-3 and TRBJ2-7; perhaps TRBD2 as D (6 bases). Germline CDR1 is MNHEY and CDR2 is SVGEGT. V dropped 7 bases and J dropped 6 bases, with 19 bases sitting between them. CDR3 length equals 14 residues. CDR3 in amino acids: CASTPLAPTGEQYF. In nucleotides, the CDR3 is TGTGCCAGCACCCCACTAGCCCCGACCGGCGAGCAGTACTTC.

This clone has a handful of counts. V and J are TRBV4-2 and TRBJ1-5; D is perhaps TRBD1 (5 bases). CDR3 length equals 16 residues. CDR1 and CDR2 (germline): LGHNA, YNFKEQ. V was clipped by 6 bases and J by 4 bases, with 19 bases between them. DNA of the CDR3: TGTGCCAGCAGGCGGCGGGCGAACGGGGGAAATCAGCCCCAGCATTTT. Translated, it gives CASRRRANGGNQPQHF.

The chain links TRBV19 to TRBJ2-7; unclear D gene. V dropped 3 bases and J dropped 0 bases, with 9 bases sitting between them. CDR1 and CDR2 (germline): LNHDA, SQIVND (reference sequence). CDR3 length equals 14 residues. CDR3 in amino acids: CASSIGRNSYEQYF. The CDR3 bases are TGTGCCAGTAGTATTGGCAGGAACTCCTACGAGCAGTACTTC.

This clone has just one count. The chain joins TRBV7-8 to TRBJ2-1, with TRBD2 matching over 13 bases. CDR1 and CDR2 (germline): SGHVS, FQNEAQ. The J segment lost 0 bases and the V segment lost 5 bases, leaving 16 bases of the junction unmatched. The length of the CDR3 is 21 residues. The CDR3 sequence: CASSTPTSGGRYDSSYNEQFF. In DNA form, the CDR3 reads TGTGCCAGCAGCACACCGACTAGCGGGGGGCGGTACGACAGCTCCTACAATGAGCAGTTCTTC.

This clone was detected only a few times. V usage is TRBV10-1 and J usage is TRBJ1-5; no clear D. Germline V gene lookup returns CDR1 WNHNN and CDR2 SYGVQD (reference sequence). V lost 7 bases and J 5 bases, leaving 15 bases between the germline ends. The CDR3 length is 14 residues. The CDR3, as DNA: TGCGCCAGCAAACACGGTTGGAGGGATCAGCCCCAGCATTTT. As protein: CASKHGWRDQPQHF.

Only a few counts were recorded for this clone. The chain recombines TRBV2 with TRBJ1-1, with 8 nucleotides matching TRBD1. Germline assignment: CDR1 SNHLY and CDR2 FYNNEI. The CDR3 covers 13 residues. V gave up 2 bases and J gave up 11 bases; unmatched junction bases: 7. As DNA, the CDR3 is TGTGCCAGCAGTGAAACTGACAGGGGAACGGCTTTCTTT. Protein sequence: CASSETDRGTAFF.

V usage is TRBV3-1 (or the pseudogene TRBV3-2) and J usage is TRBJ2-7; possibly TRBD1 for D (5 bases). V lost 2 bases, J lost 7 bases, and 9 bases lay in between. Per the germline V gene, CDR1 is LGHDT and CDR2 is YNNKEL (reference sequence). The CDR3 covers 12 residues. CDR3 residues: CASSQQGGEQYF. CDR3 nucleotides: TGTGCCAGCAGCCAACAGGGTGGTGAGCAGTACTTC.

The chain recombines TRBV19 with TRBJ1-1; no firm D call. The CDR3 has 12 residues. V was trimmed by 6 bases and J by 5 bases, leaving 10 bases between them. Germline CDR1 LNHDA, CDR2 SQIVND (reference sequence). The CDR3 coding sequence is TGTGCCAGTAGGGCCAGAGGGACTGAAGCTTTCTTT. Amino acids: CASRARGTEAFF.

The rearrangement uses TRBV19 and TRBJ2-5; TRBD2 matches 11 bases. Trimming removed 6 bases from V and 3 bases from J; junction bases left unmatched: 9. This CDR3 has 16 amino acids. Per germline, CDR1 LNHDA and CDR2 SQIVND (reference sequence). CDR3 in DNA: TGTGCCAGTAGCACTAGCGGGGGCCCTTCCAAAGAGACCCAGTACTTC. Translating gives CASSTSGGPSKETQYF.